The 8 T cell receptor beta chains reported below all come from one sample, sequenced in a study of CD8 T cells in Susac syndrome. An input of roughly 0.5 to 1 ug of RNA was subjected to reverse transcription using random hexamers. TCRdb called the immunoSEQ multiplex PCR reads again in MiXCR, with one record for every CDR3 protein. The sample holds under 90,000 distinct CDR3 sequences, approximately 95% seen once. The sample was CD8+ T cells from PBMCs. All receptors come from a human donor with Susac syndrome.

V and J are TRBV29-1 and TRBJ2-3; 7 bases are a match to TRBD1. From germline, CDR1 is SQVTM and CDR2 ANQGSEA. The ends lost 4 bases at V and 6 bases at J; junction bases unmatched: 4. The CDR3 consists of 12 residues. The CDR3 DNA follows: TGCAGCGTTGTGGACAGGAAGGATACGCAGTATTTT. Amino acids: CSVVDRKDTQYF.

The genes are TRBV4-3 and TRBJ1-5; D unclear. Trimming took 1 base from V and 2 from J, leaving 9 bases between them. Germline V CDR1 and CDR2: LGHNA, YSLEER. CDR3 length: 15 residues. The CDR3 sequence is CASSQAPYGNQPQHF. CDR3 in DNA: TGCGCCAGCAGCCAAGCCCCTTACGGCAATCAGCCCCAGCATTTT.

This chain's CDR3 is CASKALDYNEQFF. The CDR3 nucleotides are TGTGCCAGCAAGGCACTAGACTACAATGAGCAGTTCTTC. The chain couples TRBV6-1 to TRBJ2-1; D possibly corresponds to TRBD2 (5 bases). Germline V gives CDR1 MNHNS, CDR2 SASEGT. The CDR3 loop spans 13 amino acids. V was cut by 7 bases and J by 3 bases, with 10 bases left in between.

The chain couples TRBV6-5 to TRBJ2-1; the match to TRBD2 covers 16 bases. The CDR3 consists of 19 residues. The V and J ends lost 7 bases and 6 bases, in that order; junction bases with no gene match: 15. CDR1 and CDR2 (germline): MNHEY, SVGAGI. The CDR3 sequence: CASTNLGLAGGRGGNEQFF. CDR3 in DNA: TGTGCCAGCACTAACTTGGGACTAGCGGGAGGGAGAGGGGGCAATGAGCAGTTCTTC.

The chain has TRBV12-3 or TRBV12-4 and TRBJ1-5; no clear D. V was clipped by 0 bases and J by 2 bases, with 8 bases between them. The CDR3 runs 15 residues. In DNA form, the CDR3 reads TGTGCCAGCAGTTTAGCGCCTTGGGGCAATCAGCCCCAGCATTTT. Translation: CASSLAPWGNQPQHF.

CDR3 DNA sequence: TGCGCCAGCAGCTTGGCTGGGACAGGCGATCCTCAGTTCTTC. Translation: CASSLAGTGDPQFF. The chain couples TRBV5-1 to TRBJ2-1; 8 nucleotides align to TRBD1. From germline, CDR1 is SGHRS and CDR2 YFSETQ. The CDR3 is 14 amino acids. V lost 0 bases to trimming and J lost 13 bases; unmatched junction nucleotides: 9.

This chain uses TRBV6-2 or TRBV6-3 with TRBJ1-1; D remains unclear. This CDR3 spans 13 amino acids. From germline, CDR1 is MNHEY and CDR2 SVGEGT. Between the trimmed V and J ends, which lost 0 bases and 4 bases, there was a span of 6 bases. The CDR3 sequence is CASSYSTSTEAFF. The CDR3 coding sequence is TGTGCCAGCAGTTACTCAACTAGCACTGAAGCTTTCTTT.

A single count supports this clonotype. The chain is built from TRBV5-4 and TRBJ1-1; D not certain. CDR1 is SGHNT and CDR2 is YYREEE in the germline V gene (reference sequence). The CDR3 extends over 12 amino acids. The V gene lost 0 bases and the J gene lost 4 bases, with 4 bases spanning the gap. DNA of the CDR3: TGTGCCAGCAGCTTGGGGCGCACTGAAGCTTTCTTT. Protein product: CASSLGRTEAFF.